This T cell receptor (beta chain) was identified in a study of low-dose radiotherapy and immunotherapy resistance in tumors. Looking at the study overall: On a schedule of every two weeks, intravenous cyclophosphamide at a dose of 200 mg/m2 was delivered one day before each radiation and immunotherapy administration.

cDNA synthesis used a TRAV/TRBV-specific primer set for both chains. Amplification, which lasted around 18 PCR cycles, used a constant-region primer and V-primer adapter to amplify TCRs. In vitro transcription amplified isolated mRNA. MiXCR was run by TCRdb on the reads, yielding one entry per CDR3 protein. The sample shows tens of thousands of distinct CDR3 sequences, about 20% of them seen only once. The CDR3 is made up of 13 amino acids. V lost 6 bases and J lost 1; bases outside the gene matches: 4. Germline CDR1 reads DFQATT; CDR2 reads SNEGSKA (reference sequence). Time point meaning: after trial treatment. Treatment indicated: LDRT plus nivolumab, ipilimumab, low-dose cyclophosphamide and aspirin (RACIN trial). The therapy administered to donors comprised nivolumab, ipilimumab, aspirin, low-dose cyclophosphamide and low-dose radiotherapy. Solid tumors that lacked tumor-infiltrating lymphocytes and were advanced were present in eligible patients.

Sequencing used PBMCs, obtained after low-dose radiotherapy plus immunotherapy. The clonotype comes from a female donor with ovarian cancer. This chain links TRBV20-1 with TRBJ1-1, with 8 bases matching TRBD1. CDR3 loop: CSATDRGNTEAFF. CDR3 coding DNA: TGCAGTGCAACCGACAGGGGGAACACTGAAGCTTTCTTT.